This TCR beta chain derives from a study of shared clonotypes between healthy human individuals (dated by TCRdb to 2020 to 2021). Turning to the overall study: The cohort comprised two women and a few men aged 18 to 49 years. For each donor, three plates each were used for CD4 naive and CD4 memory, two plates were used for CD8 naive, and one plate was used for CD8 memory. Blood TCR repertoires of several healthy adults were deeply sequenced to estimate repertoire size and the extent of clonotype sharing between individuals. Libraries were prepared and TCR repertoires were sequenced by different laboratories using diverse techniques, in order to increase sequencing depth and limit assay-specific biases. Leukapheresis yielded between about 0.94 and 8.9 billion PBMCs per donor.

General findings and caveats noted by the study authors: When a handful of donors were compared, the shared fraction of clonotypes was about 5% for naive CD4, roughly 3.3% for naive CD8, 2.3% for memory CD4, and less than 0.5% for memory CD8. Rarefaction of sorted-subset datasets indicated incomplete sequencing despite the large sequencing depth. Compared with non-shared clonotypes, clonotypes shared by all four sorted-subset donors had higher generation probabilities. Sampling was limited to blood, and TCR repertoires in tissue likely differ from TCR repertoires in blood. Estimated clonotype richness was generally larger for naive than for memory subsets. Pairwise subsampling indicated that sequencing depth was expected to affect the degree of clonotype sharing among donors. Because the study included a small number of donors, the genetic and exposure-history diversity represented was limited.

Regarding this clone: Its specific antigen is unknown. No per-base quality is available; no much larger clone lies one base away.

Using the deep immunoSEQ assay, multiplex PCR amplified TCR CDR3 regions from genomic DNA. For each cell subset, the extracted genomic DNA was distributed evenly across all wells of several immunoSEQ 96-well plates, and each plate served as one replicate. For sorted subsets, each replicate PCR was loaded with 200 ng genomic DNA, equivalent to 25,000 to 35,000 T cell genomes. Purified libraries were quantified with a Qubit 3.0 fluorometer, sized on a Bioanalyzer 2100, and re-quantified with the KAPA Library Quantification kit. A separate single-read 150-cycle Illumina NextSeq 550 flow cell was used to sequence each immunoSEQ 96-well plate. On the study's bioinformatics: Because the immunoSEQ output included only junctional sequences and no quality scores, the filtering could not be the same as the filtering used for full-length reads. To assign V/J genes and CDR3, sequences were annotated against IMGT germline references using PyIR, a Python wrapper for IgBLAST v1.9. Reads with weak V/J assignments (E-value above 1e-6), missing CDR3, stop codons, out-of-frame junctions, or ambiguous translated residues were removed. V3J clonotypes were defined as sequences sharing the same inferred V gene, J gene, and CDR3 amino acid sequence. Percentage overlap between repertoires was computed as shared unique clonotypes divided by the size of the smaller repertoire. RTK rarefaction, the Chao1 estimator, and Recon v2.1 estimates of unobserved clonotypes were used to assess repertoire richness. Generation probabilities for all TCRbeta clonotypes obtained by the gDNA method from several donors were computed using OLGA. Not all clones reach the TCRdb copy of this immuneACCESS table, which keeps in-frame sequences only. Checked studies attribute under half of the gap to unresolved V genes and leave the rest unexplained. From that table come the V and J calls and clone size; the DNA was used to work out D and trimming. The sample profile shows roughly 2.5 million clones; approximately 92% of them were found once. The ten largest make up roughly 0.13% of the sample.

The donors were healthy, HIV-negative adults who had no recently reported acute infections or vaccinations. Only Caucasian adults living in Nashville, Tennessee, USA were represented among the donors. CD4+ T cells were enriched by magnetic negative selection, after which naive cells were positively selected on CD45RA and the negative fraction was taken as the memory subset. Blood was obtained by leukapheresis, after which PBMCs were separated by Ficoll-Histopaque density gradient centrifugation and cryopreserved in liquid nitrogen vapor phase. Purity and quantity of every magnetically sorted T cell population were checked by analytical flow cytometry. Genomic DNA was isolated from every sorted fraction and measured by UV absorbance on a Nanodrop 2000c. The CDR3 holds 14 amino acids from the cysteine to the phenylalanine. Of all the DNA, just the CDR3 is kept, 42 bases in frame from base 1. CDR1 and CDR2 (MNHNY, SVGAGI) derive from the germline V gene (reference sequence). Ends trimmed: V by 6 bases, J by 7 bases; bases unmatched to a gene: 6.

Sequenced input: naive CD4+ T cells sorted from blood. The cell subset or site label of this sample denotes: CD45RA+ positively selected. The sequence is built from TRBV6-6 and TRBJ1-6; TRBD1 fits 7 bases in the junction. The receptor comes from a man aged 18-30 years in good health. The nucleotides are TGTGCCAGCAGCTCGACAGGGAGAAATTCACCCCTCCACTTT. Translated, this gives CASSSTGRNSPLHF.